At least ten counts were recorded for the clone carrying this T cell receptor beta chain. Its antigen is still unknown. With a J-beta primer mix and a sample-barcoded 5' primer, a second PCR ran about 7 to 12 cycles. TCRdb independently ran MiXCR on the 5' RACE reads; one entry per CDR3 protein. The sample lists 700,000 to 950,000 distinct CDR3 sequences, about 40% occurring once. This CDR3 is 13 amino acids long. Per germline, CDR1 ENHRY and CDR2 SYGVKD. V lost 6 bases to trimming and J lost 0 bases, with 8 bases between them. The data were obtained in a study of blood T cells in healthy people across ages. Study outcomes and limitations: Naive and antigen-experienced cells were not separated, limiting conclusive comparison. There were more naive CD4+ cells and higher diversity in long-lived donors than in aged donors.

Each donor was a healthy Caucasian individual from Russia, aged roughly 6 to 100. Samples each had at least 5.5 micrograms of total RNA extracted. The specimen was blood. This TCR was recovered from an older woman in good health. This chain links TRBV10-3 with TRBJ1-2; weak D call: TRBD1 (6 bases). The CDR3 spells CAISRDTNYGYTF. The CDR3 bases are TGTGCCATCAGCCGGGACACTAACTATGGCTACACCTTC.